These T cell receptor beta chains were read from a single sample in a study of T cell responses to AZD1222 COVID-19 vaccine. Sequencing used immunoSEQ multiplex PCR; TCRdb keeps in-frame clones, though not all of them. The sample shows some 97,000 clones, about 86% of them seen only once. This material consisted of peripheral blood, taken on day 0 of AZD1222 vaccination. All receptors come from an adult in good health. Both conserved end residues are part of each CDR3. D genes are given only for firm matches. Clone size is given for some rows only: seen once, a few or many times, or a class if the clone is expanded.

d_gene	v_gene	j_gene	abundance	CDR3nt	CDR3aa
TRBD1	TRBV6-2/TRBV6-3	TRBJ1-1	-	TGTGCCAGCAGTTACTCGGGGCAGGGGGGCGACCACACTGAAGCTTTCTTT	CASSYSGQGGDHTEAFF
-	TRBV28	TRBJ1-6	-	TGTGCCAGCATCACAACAGTCCGATCCAATTCACCCCTCCACTTT	CASITTVRSNSPLHF
-	TRBV13	TRBJ1-1	-	TGTGCCAGCAGCTTACGTCTTAGAGACACTGAAGCTTTCTTT	CASSLRLRDTEAFF
-	TRBV7-2	TRBJ1-6	-	TGTGCCAGCAGCTTAAACGGGGGCAATTCACCCCTCCACTTT	CASSLNGGNSPLHF
-	TRBV18	TRBJ2-1	-	TGTGCCAGCTCACCGGAACTGGGACTGAAGAACAATGAGCAGTTCTTC	CASSPELGLKNNEQFF
-	TRBV7-2	TRBJ2-3	-	TGTGCCAGCAGCTTAGACGGGGCGACAGATACGCAGTATTTT	CASSLDGATDTQYF
-	TRBV7-8	TRBJ2-3	-	TGTGCCAGCAGCCCCACAGATACGCAGTATTTT	CASSPTDTQYF
TRBD1	TRBV19	TRBJ1-4	once	TGTGCCAGTAGGACCAACAGGGGGGGTTCTCTTGAAAAACTGTTTTTT	CASRTNRGGSLEKLFF
TRBD1	TRBV18	TRBJ2-3	few	TGTGCCAGCTCACGGGACAGGGGTTCAGATACGCAGTATTTT	CASSRDRGSDTQYF
-	TRBV6-2/TRBV6-3	TRBJ2-3	-	TGTGCCAGCAGTTCCACCACAGATACGCAGTATTTT	CASSSTTDTQYF
-	TRBV7-2	TRBJ1-5	-	TGTGCCAGCAGCTATACGTCAAATGGGCAGCCCCAGCATTTT	CASSYTSNGQPQHF
TRBD1	TRBV5-6	TRBJ2-5	-	TGTGCCAGCAGCCCGACAGGGGACGGGGGCCAAGAGACCCAGTACTTC	CASSPTGDGGQETQYF
-	TRBV10-2	TRBJ1-1	few	TGCGCCAGCAGTGAGGGGGGACACATTCCCGAAGCTTTCTTT	CASSEGGHIPEAFF
TRBD1	TRBV18	TRBJ2-4	few	TGTGCCAGCTCACCACTCGGACAGGGAGCCAAAAACATTCAGTACTTC	CASSPLGQGAKNIQYF
-	TRBV6-1	TRBJ1-5	-	TGTGCCAGCAGTGAATCCCTCCCTATTCGCAATCAGCCCCAGCATTTT	CASSESLPIRNQPQHF
TRBD1	TRBV3-1/TRBV3-2	TRBJ2-2	-	TGTGCCAGCAGCCAATCGGGACAGGGTAAAAACACCGGGGAGCTGTTTTTT	CASSQSGQGKNTGELFF
-	TRBV6-5	TRBJ2-6	-	TGTGCCAGCAGGACAGGTTTCTCTGGGGCCAACGTCCTGACTTTC	CASRTGFSGANVLTF
TRBD1	TRBV4-1	TRBJ1-2	-	TGCGCCAGCAGCGCCTCAGGGGGACACTATGGCTACACCTTC	CASSASGGHYGYTF
-	TRBV28	TRBJ1-1	few	TGTGCCAGCAGTTTATGGGGGGCCCGGATGAACACTGAAGCTTTCTTT	CASSLWGARMNTEAFF
TRBD1	TRBV5-1	TRBJ1-2	-	TGCGCCAGCAGCTCGGGACAGGGGACCTATGGCTACACCTTC	CASSSGQGTYGYTF
-	TRBV3-1/TRBV3-2	TRBJ1-4	-	TGTGCCAGCAGCCTGAGGGGCTCGCTCAATGAAAAACTGTTTTTT	CASSLRGSLNEKLFF
-	TRBV6-2/TRBV6-3	TRBJ1-1	-	TGTGCCAGCAGCCCGACAGAGAACACTGAAGCTTTCTTT	CASSPTENTEAFF
-	TRBV13	TRBJ2-7	-	TGTGCCAGCAGCATGAGCGGGCCTGCCTACGAGCAGTACTTC	CASSMSGPAYEQYF
-	TRBV30	TRBJ1-2	few	TGTGCCTGGAGTGTACTAACGTACAGCCGCTATGGCTACACCTTC	CAWSVLTYSRYGYTF
-	TRBV5-1	TRBJ1-1	once	TGCGCCAGCAGCCCCCGAGAGGGCTCATACACTGAAGCTTTCTTT	CASSPREGSYTEAFF
-	TRBV19	TRBJ1-2	-	TGTGCCAGTAGCTTAGGCACAGCTAACTATGGCTACACCTTC	CASSLGTANYGYTF
-	TRBV18	TRBJ1-1	-	TGTGCCAGCTCACCCTCGGGACAAATAACTGAAGCTTTCTTT	CASSPSGQITEAFF
-	TRBV13	TRBJ1-4	few	TGTGCCAGCAGCTTAAGGGGGGCCGGCGAAAAACTGTTTTTT	CASSLRGAGEKLFF
TRBD1	TRBV4-3	TRBJ1-1	-	TGCGCCAGCAGCCAAGATCTGGACAGGGTGAAAGCTTTCTTT	CASSQDLDRVKAFF
TRBD1	TRBV7-2	TRBJ1-2	few	TGTGCCAGCAGCTTTACAGGGGGCTCCGGCTATGGCTACACCTTC	CASSFTGGSGYGYTF
-	TRBV11-2	TRBJ1-2	-	TGTGCCAGCAGCTTAGTGGGAAGCGAGGTGGATGGCTACACCTTC	CASSLVGSEVDGYTF
TRBD1	TRBV5-5	TRBJ1-5	-	TGTGCCAGCAGCCCCCTAGGACAGGGCAATCAGCCCCAGCATTTT	CASSPLGQGNQPQHF
-	TRBV19	TRBJ1-1	-	TGTGCCAGTAATTGGGGGGAGAACACTGAAGCTTTCTTT	CASNWGENTEAFF
TRBD2	TRBV15	TRBJ2-1	-	TGTGCCACCAGCCCCAGGCTTGGGACTAACAAAGAGCAGTTCTTC	CATSPRLGTNKEQFF
TRBD1	TRBV27	TRBJ1-6	once	TGTGCCAGCAGCCCCAACAGGGGGAATTCACCCCTCCACTTT	CASSPNRGNSPLHF
TRBD2	TRBV7-3	TRBJ2-1	-	TGTGCCAGCAGCCCGGGACTAGCGGGGGAGAAGCAGTTCTTC	CASSPGLAGEKQFF
-	TRBV30	TRBJ2-7	-	TGTGCCGCTGGCAATTCCTACGAGCAGTACTTC	CAAGNSYEQYF
-	TRBV6-5	TRBJ2-7	-	TGTGCCAGCAGCCATGGGACGGGGGAGCAGTACTTC	CASSHGTGEQYF
-	TRBV11-3	TRBJ1-1	-	TGTGCCAGCAGCTTAGAAAGACAGGAGGGCACTGAAGCTTTCTTT	CASSLERQEGTEAFF
TRBD2	TRBV7-7	TRBJ2-7	-	TGTGCTAGCAGCCCCGGACTAGCGGGGACCTACGAGCAGTACTTC	CASSPGLAGTYEQYF
-	TRBV7-3	TRBJ1-1	medium-sized	TGTGCCAGCAGCTTAACGCAGGACACTGAAGCTTTCTTT	CASSLTQDTEAFF
TRBD2	TRBV7-2	TRBJ2-5	-	TGTGCCAGCAGAATAAGGGGGGGGACTAGTATCACGGAGACCCAGTACTTC	CASRIRGGTSITETQYF
TRBD1	TRBV24-1	TRBJ1-4	-	TGTGCCACCAGTGACCCGGGACAGGGCAGCTTGAATGAAAAACTGTTTTTT	CATSDPGQGSLNEKLFF
-	TRBV11-1	TRBJ2-7	few	TGTGCCAGCAGCGGCCATTTGGAAGGGGGCTCCTACGAGCAGTACTTC	CASSGHLEGGSYEQYF
-	TRBV25-1	TRBJ2-7	once	TGTGCCAGCAGCCGGTTGTCGGTCGAGACCTACGAGCAGTACTTC	CASSRLSVETYEQYF
-	TRBV18	TRBJ1-2	-	TGTGCCAGCTCACCAACGGCAGGGTACTATGGCTACACCTTC	CASSPTAGYYGYTF
-	TRBV3-1/TRBV3-2	TRBJ2-2	-	TGTGCCAGCAGCCAAGCGGCAGCAACCGGGGAGCTGTTTTTT	CASSQAAATGELFF
-	TRBV6-5	TRBJ1-2	-	TGTGCCAGCAGTCCCGGGAATCAAAATGGCTACACCTTC	CASSPGNQNGYTF
-	TRBV30	TRBJ2-5	-	TGTTCCATGGGACACCGACCGGGGACCCAGTACTTC	CSMGHRPGTQYF
TRBD1	TRBV10-1	TRBJ1-6	-	TGCGCCAGCAGTGAGTCGACACTGGACAGGGGTTATAATTCACCCCTCCACTTT	CASSESTLDRGYNSPLHF
-	TRBV15	TRBJ1-6	-	TGTGCCACCAGCAGAGACCCAGGTGGCTCAAATTCACCCCTCCACTTT	CATSRDPGGSNSPLHF
TRBD1	TRBV9	TRBJ1-2	few	TGTGCCAGCAGCGTAGGATGGACAGGCTTGGATGGCTACACCTTC	CASSVGWTGLDGYTF
TRBD2	TRBV20-1	TRBJ2-2	-	TGCAGTGCTAGTAGTAGCGGGGGCATGCGAACCGGGGAGCTGTTTTTT	CSASSSGGMRTGELFF
-	TRBV5-5	TRBJ1-2	-	TGTGCCAGCAGGCCGACAGTTAACTATGGCTACACCTTC	CASRPTVNYGYTF
-	TRBV7-8	TRBJ1-4	-	TGTGCCAGCAGCTTAGCGTCGGGACTGGAGAATGAAAAACTGTTTTTT	CASSLASGLENEKLFF